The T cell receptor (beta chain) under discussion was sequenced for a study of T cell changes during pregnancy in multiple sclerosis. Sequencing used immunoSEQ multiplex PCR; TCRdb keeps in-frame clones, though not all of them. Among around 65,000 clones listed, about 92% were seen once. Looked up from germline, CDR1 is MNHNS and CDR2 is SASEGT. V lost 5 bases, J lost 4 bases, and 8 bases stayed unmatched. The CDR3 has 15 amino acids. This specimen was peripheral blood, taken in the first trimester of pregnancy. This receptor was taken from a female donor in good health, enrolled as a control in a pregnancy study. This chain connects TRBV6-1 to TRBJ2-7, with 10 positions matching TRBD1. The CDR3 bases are TGTGCCAGCAGTCTTGGGACAGGGGCGCAGTACGAGCAGTACTTC. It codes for CASSLGTGAQYEQYF.